These 14 T cell receptor beta chains came from one sample sequenced in a study of blood T cell repertoires in COVID-19. Profiling relied on immunoSEQ multiplex PCR, and the TCRdb table lists in-frame clones only, not all of them. This table holds 230,000 or so clones, about nine tenths found once. The specimen was PBMCs or T cells enriched from blood (not recorded which). These receptors were collected from a woman aged 25-40 years who had recovered from COVID-19.

This sequence joins TRBV6-2 or TRBV6-3 and TRBJ2-6; 7 nucleotides agree with TRBD1. Germline CDR1 and CDR2: MNHEY and SVGEGT. With V trimmed by 4 bases and J by 0 bases, 0 bases remained unmatched. This CDR3 is built from 15 residues. The CDR3 DNA follows: TGTGCCAGCAGTTGGGACAGCTCTGGGGCCAACGTCCTGACTTTC. Translation: CASSWDSSGANVLTF.

This clone was counted once. This chain connects TRBV4-3 to TRBJ1-4, with D possibly TRBD1 on 5 matching bases. CDR1 is LGHNA, CDR2 YSLEER, per germline. V was shortened by 0 bases and J by 3 bases, with 11 bases between the two germline ends. This CDR3 spans 16 amino acids. The CDR3 region has the DNA TGCGCCAGCAGCCAAGATCAAGACAGCTCTAATGAAAAACTGTTTTTT. Protein sequence: CASSQDQDSSNEKLFF.

The chain combines TRBV6-5 with TRBJ1-3; D not resolved. CDR3 length equals 14 residues. V lost 7 bases and J lost 4, with 14 bases in between. CDR1 MNHEY and CDR2 SVGAGI come from the germline V gene. The CDR3 is CASTEYRGGNTIYF. The CDR3 region has the DNA TGTGCCAGCACCGAATACCGAGGAGGAAACACCATATATTTT.

The chain combines TRBV5-1 with TRBJ2-7, with D uncertain. The germline CDR1 and CDR2 sequences are SGHRS and YFSETQ. CDR3 length: 15 residues. Between the trimmed V and J ends, which lost 0 bases and 3 bases, there was a span of 13 bases. CDR3 coding DNA: TGCGCCAGCAGCTTGGAGGTTAATCTAGTCTACGAGCAGTACTTC. This encodes CASSLEVNLVYEQYF.

The chain uses TRBV29-1 and TRBJ2-2; D not certain. The V and J ends lost 7 bases and 8 bases respectively, with 11 bases between them. There are 11 residues in the CDR3. Germline V gives CDR1 SQVTM, CDR2 ANQGSEA. The CDR3 loop reads CSAPIVGELFF. The CDR3 bases are TGCAGCGCCCCTATTGTAGGGGAGCTGTTTTTT.

The chain uses TRBV3-1 (or the pseudogene TRBV3-2) and TRBJ1-2; TRBD1 matches at 10 bases. Trimming at V came to 3 bases and at J to 6 bases, leaving 4 bases not matched to a gene. CDR3 length: 14 amino acids. CDR1 is LGHDT, CDR2 YNNKEL, per germline (reference sequence). CDR3 nucleotides: TGTGCCAGCAGCCATAGACAGGGGGCCAATGGCTACACCTTC. Its translation: CASSHRQGANGYTF.

In its sample, this clone was seen a few times. This chain connects TRBV5-5 to TRBJ2-5; 7 bases agree with TRBD1. The CDR3 extends over 14 amino acids. Germline loops: CDR1 SGHKS, CDR2 YYEKEE (reference sequence). Trimming removed 0 bases from V and 4 bases from J; junction bases left unmatched: 3. In DNA form, the CDR3 reads TGTGCCAGCAGCTTGGAGACAGGGAGAGAGACCCAGTACTTC. Encoded protein: CASSLETGRETQYF.

V gene TRBV28 combines with J gene TRBJ2-5; 8 bases are shared with TRBD2. The trim removed 3 bases at V and 0 bases at J, leaving 3 bases unmatched. The CDR3 contains 15 residues. Per the germline V gene, CDR1 is MDHEN and CDR2 is SYDVKM. The CDR3 here is CASSLGGGYQETQYF. The CDR3, as DNA: TGTGCCAGCAGTTTGGGCGGGGGGTACCAAGAGACCCAGTACTTC.

The chain recombines TRBV9 with TRBJ1-3; 9 bases are shared with TRBD1. Germline V gene data show CDR1 as SGDLS and CDR2 as YYNGEE. The CDR3 is 17 residues long. The trim removed 3 bases at V and 1 base at J, leaving 8 bases unmatched. The CDR3 region is CASSAGGQGRSGNTIYF. The CDR3, as DNA: TGTGCCAGCAGCGCGGGTGGACAGGGGAGGTCTGGAAACACCATATATTTT.

CDR3 DNA: TGTGCCACCTCCCGGGGAGGGGTCGATACTTACGAGCAGTACTTC. As protein: CATSRGGVDTYEQYF. The chain couples TRBV6-5 to TRBJ2-7; 7 bases align to TRBD2. With 10 bases clipped from V and 4 bases from J, the junction kept 16 bases outside the gene matches. The CDR3 is made up of 15 amino acids. The V gene's germline CDR1 is MNHEY and CDR2 SVGAGI.

This chain joins TRBV9 and TRBJ1-4; tentative D call: TRBD1 (6 bases). The CDR3 consists of 15 residues. The germline V gene encodes CDR1 SGDLS and CDR2 YYNGEE. Trimming took 4 bases from V and 7 from J, leaving 17 bases between them. The CDR3 coding sequence is TGTGCCAGCAGCCCCCACCAGGGGAGGGGTGAAAAACTGTTTTTT. It encodes CASSPHQGRGEKLFF.

This clone was picked up one time. V and J are TRBV5-1 and TRBJ2-2, with TRBD1 matching over 11 bases. Looked up from germline, CDR1 is SGHRS and CDR2 is YFSETQ. The CDR3 sequence is 17 residues long. Trimming took 4 bases from V and 0 from J; bases not matched to a gene: 5. The CDR3 loop reads CASSRDRGSSNTGELFF. The CDR3 region has the DNA TGCGCCAGCAGCCGGGACAGGGGGTCATCGAACACCGGGGAGCTGTTTTTT. The full variable domain, with the rest looked up from reference TRBV5-1 and TRBJ2-2, is KAGVTQTPRYLIKTRGQQVTLSCSPISGHRSVSWYQQTPGQGLQFLFEYFSETQRNKGNFPGRFSGRQFSNSRSEMNVSTLELGDSALYLCASSRDRGSSNTGELFFGEGSRLTVL.

This chain uses TRBV9 with TRBJ1-4; 7 bases align to TRBD1. V was clipped by 4 bases and J by 8 bases; unmatched bases: 11. Germline assignment: CDR1 SGDLS and CDR2 YYNGEE. This CDR3 contains 15 residues. CDR3: CASSTGDSLGEKLFF. The CDR3 DNA reads as TGTGCCAGCAGCACCGGGGACAGTTTAGGAGAAAAACTGTTTTTT.

The chain employs TRBV19 and TRBJ1-6; D unresolved. V dropped 9 bases and J dropped 11 bases, with 23 bases sitting between them. CDR3 length: 15 amino acids. Looked up from germline, CDR1 is LNHDA and CDR2 is SQIVND (reference sequence). CDR3 nucleotide sequence: TGTGCCAGCGATCCGGGTCCCGAAAATTTCACACCCCTCCACTTT. Translation: CASDPGPENFTPLHF.